This TCR beta chain was observed in a study of T cell responses to AZD1222 COVID-19 vaccine. Study-level points and caveats: Samples come after the peak T cell response, not at day 14. There were vaccine-associated CD4 TCRs across spike, dominant at 160-218 and 743-854.

Second-dose intervals of approximately 4 or approximately 12 weeks were pooled. V was cut by 8 bases and J by 5 bases, with 16 bases left in between. Germline CDR1 reads KGHSH; CDR2 reads LQKENI. The CDR3 has 14 residues. Details on this clone: Its specificity is unknown.

This table comes from immunoSEQ multiplex PCR, and its TCRdb copy is limited to in-frame clones, with some not included. This sample has more than 80,000 clones; approximately 85% occur once, and the top ten carry roughly 3.6%. The specimen was peripheral blood, collected 28 days after the second AZD1222 dose. The chain combines TRBV18 with TRBJ2-1; weak D call: TRBD2 (5 bases). This TCR derives from an adult who received the AZD1222 COVID-19 vaccine. The CDR3 loop is CASTHISGDNEQFF. CDR3 bases: TGTGCCAGCACTCACATAAGCGGAGACAATGAGCAGTTCTTC. Using reference TRBV18 and TRBJ2-1 for the parts outside the CDR3, the full variable domain is NAGVMQNPRHLVRRRGQEARLRCSPMKGHSHVYWYRQLPEEGLKFMVYLQKENIIDESGMPKERFSAEFPKEGPSILRIQQVVRGDSAAYFCASTHISGDNEQFFGPGTRLTVL.